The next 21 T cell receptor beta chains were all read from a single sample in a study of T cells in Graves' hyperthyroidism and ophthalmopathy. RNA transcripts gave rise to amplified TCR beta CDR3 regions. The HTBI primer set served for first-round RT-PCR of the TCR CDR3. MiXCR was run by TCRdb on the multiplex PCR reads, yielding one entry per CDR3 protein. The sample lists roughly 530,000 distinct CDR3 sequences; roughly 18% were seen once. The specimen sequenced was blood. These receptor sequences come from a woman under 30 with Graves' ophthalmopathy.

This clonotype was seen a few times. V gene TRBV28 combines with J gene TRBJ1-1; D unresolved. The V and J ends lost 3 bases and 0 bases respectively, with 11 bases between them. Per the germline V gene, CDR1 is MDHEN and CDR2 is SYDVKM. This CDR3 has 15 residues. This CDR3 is CASSFTDRVNTEAFF. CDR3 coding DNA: TGTGCCAGCAGTTTTACCGACCGCGTGAACACTGAAGCTTTCTTT.

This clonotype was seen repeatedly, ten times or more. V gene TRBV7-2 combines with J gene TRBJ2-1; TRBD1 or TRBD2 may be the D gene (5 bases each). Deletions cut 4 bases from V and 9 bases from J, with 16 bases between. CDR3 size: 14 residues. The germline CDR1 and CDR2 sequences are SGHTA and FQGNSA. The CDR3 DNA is TGTGCCAGCAGCTGGGACCCCAACATTGGTGAGCAGTTCTTC. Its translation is CASSWDPNIGEQFF.

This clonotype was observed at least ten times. The CDR3 DNA reads as TGCAGTGCTAAGCTTAGCGGGGGGGGTAGAAACATTCAGTACTTC. Protein: CSAKLSGGGRNIQYF. The chain combines TRBV20-1 with TRBJ2-4; TRBD2 aligns across 11 bases. The CDR3 covers 15 residues. Germline-derived CDR1 and CDR2 are DFQATT and SNEGSKA (reference sequence). With 4 bases clipped from V and 6 bases from J, the junction kept 8 bases outside the gene matches.

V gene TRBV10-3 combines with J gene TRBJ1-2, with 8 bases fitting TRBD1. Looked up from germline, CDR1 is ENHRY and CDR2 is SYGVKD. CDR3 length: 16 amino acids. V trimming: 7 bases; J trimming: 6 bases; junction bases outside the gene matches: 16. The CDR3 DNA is TGTGCCATCAACTTTTTCCCTACAGGGGGAAGGGATGGCTACACCTTC. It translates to CAINFFPTGGRDGYTF.

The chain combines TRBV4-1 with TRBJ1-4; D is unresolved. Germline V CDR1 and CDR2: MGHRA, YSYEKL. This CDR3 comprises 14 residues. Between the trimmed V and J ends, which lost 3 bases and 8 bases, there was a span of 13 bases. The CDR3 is CASSQRRAWEKLFF. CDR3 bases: TGCGCCAGCAGCCAGCGGAGGGCTTGGGAAAAACTGTTTTTT.

This chain's CDR3 is CASSQDGSGYGEKAFF. CDR3 DNA: TGCGCCAGCAGCCAAGATGGGTCCGGGTATGGCGAGAAAGCTTTCTTT. This chain connects TRBV4-1 to TRBJ1-1; D unresolved. The germline CDR1 and CDR2 sequences are MGHRA and YSYEKL. The V and J ends lost 0 bases and 9 bases respectively, with 20 bases between them. This CDR3 is 16 amino acids long.

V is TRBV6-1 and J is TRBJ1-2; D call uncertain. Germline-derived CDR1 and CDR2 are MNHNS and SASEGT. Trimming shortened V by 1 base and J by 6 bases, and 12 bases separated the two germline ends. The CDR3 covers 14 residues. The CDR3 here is CASSEVLGGNGYTF. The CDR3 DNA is TGTGCCAGCAGTGAAGTCTTAGGAGGGAATGGCTACACCTTC.

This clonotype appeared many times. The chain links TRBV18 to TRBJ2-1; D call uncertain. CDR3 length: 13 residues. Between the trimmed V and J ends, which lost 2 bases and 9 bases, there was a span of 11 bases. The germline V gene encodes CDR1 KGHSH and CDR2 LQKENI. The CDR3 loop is CASSPTIPTEQFF. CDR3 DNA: TGTGCCAGCTCACCAACGATCCCGACTGAGCAGTTCTTC. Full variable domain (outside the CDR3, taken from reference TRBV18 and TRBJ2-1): NAGVMQNPRHLVRRRGQEARLRCSPMKGHSHVYWYRQLPEEGLKFMVYLQKENIIDESGMPKERFSAEFPKEGPSILRIQQVVRGDSAAYFCASSPTIPTEQFFGPGTRLTVL.

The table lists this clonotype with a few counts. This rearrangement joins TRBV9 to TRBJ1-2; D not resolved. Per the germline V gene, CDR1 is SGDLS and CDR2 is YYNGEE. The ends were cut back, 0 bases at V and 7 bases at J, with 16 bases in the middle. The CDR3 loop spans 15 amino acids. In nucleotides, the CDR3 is TGTGCCAGCAGCGTAGCCCAGATGAGGGCAGGTGGCTACACCTTC. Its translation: CASSVAQMRAGGYTF.

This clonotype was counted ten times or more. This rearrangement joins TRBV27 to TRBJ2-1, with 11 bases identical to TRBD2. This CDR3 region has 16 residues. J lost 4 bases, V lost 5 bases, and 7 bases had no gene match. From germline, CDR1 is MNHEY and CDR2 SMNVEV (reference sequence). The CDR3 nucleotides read TGTGCCAGCAGTCAAAAGACTAGCGGGATTTACAATGAGCAGTTCTTC. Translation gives CASSQKTSGIYNEQFF.

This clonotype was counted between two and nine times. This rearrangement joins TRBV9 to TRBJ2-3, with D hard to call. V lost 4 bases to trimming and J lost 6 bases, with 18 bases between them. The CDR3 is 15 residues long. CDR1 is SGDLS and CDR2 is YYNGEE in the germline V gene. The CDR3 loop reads CASSSLRGLPDTQYF. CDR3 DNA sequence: TGTGCCAGCAGCTCTTTACGAGGCCTCCCCGATACGCAGTATTTT.

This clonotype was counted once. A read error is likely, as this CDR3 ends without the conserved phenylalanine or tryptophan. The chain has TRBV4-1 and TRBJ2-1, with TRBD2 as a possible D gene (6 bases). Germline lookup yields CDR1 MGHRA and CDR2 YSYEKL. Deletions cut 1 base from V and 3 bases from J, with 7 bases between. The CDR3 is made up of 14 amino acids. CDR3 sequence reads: CASSQVRDYNEQFS. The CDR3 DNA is TGCGCCAGCAGCCAAGTGCGGGACTACAATGAGCAGTTCTCC.

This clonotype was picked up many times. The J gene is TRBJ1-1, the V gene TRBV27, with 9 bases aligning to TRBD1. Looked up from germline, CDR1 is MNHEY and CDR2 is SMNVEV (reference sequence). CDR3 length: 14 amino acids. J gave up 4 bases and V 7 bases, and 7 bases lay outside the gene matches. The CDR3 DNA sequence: TGTGCCAGCACTCTGACAGGGGGGAGCACTGAAGCTTTCTTT. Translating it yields CASTLTGGSTEAFF.

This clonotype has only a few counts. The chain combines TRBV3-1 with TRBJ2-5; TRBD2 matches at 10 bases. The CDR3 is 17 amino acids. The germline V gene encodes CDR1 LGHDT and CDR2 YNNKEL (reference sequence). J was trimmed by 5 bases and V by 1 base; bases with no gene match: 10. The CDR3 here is CASSQVTSGTWGETQYF. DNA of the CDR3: TGTGCCAGCAGCCAAGTTACTAGCGGGACCTGGGGGGAGACCCAGTACTTC.

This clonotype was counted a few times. CDR3 coding DNA: TGTGCCAGCAGCACTAGCGGGGCTAGCACAGATACGCAGTATTTT. As protein: CASSTSGASTDTQYF. This chain connects TRBV9 to TRBJ2-3, with 10 bases matching TRBD2. The CDR3 runs 15 residues. Germline trimming cut 4 bases from V and 0 bases from J; bases unmatched to any gene: 2. CDR1 and CDR2 from the germline V gene are SGDLS and YYNGEE.

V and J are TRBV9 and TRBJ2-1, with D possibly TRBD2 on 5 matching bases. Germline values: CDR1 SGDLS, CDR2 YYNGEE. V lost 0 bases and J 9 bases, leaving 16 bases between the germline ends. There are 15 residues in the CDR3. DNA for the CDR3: TGTGCCAGCAGCGTAGCTATGAGGAGGACGGGTGAGCAGTTCTTC. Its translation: CASSVAMRRTGEQFF.

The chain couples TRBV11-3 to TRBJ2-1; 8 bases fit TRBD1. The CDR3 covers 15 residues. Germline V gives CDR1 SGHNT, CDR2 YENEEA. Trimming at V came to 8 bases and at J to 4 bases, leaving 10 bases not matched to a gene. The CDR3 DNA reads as TGTGCCAGCGCCGCGCCGAGACAGGGGTACAATGAGCAGTTCTTC. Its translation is CASAAPRQGYNEQFF.

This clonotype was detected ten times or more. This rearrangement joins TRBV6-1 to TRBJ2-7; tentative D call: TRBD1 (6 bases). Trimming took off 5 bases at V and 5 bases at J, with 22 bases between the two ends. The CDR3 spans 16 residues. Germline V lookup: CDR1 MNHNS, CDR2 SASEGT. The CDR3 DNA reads TGTGCCAGCAGTCATGGAGGTTTGGGCAGGGGCCACGAGCAGTACTTC. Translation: CASSHGGLGRGHEQYF.

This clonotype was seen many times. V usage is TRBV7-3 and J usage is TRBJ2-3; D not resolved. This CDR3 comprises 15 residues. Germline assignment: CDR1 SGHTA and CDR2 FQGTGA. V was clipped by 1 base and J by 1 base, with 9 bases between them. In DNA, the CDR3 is TGTGCCAGCAGCTTAAACGGATTCGGCACAGATACGCAGTATTTT. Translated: CASSLNGFGTDTQYF.

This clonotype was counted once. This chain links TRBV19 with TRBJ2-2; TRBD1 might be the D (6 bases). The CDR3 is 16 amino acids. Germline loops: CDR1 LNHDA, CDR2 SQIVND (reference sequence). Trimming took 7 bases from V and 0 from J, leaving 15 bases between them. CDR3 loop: CASNSFTGSNTGELFF. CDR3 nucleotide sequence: TGTGCCAGTAATAGCTTCACAGGGTCGAACACCGGGGAGCTGTTTTTT.

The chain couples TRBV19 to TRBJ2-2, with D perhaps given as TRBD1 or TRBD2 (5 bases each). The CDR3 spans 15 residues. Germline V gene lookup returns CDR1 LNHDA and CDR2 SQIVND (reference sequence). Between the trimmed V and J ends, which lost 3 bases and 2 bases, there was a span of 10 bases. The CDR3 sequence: CASSMVRGNTGELFF. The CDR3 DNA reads TGTGCCAGTAGTATGGTGAGGGGCAACACCGGGGAGCTGTTTTTT.